This T cell receptor (beta chain) was recorded in a study of OX40 agonist ivuxolimab in advanced cancers. For the study at large: Patients received intravenous ivuxolimab every 2 weeks at 0.01 to 10 mg/kg. Whole-study findings and limits: A proportion of nonresponders additionally exhibited low normalized T-cell clonal expansion.

Note on this clone: Its antigen remains unidentified.

Method: immunoSEQ multiplex PCR; TCRdb's copy keeps in-frame clones and lacks some. The sample carries 30,000 to 40,000 clones, around four fifths recorded once. The length of the CDR3 is 15 residues. V gave up 4 bases and J gave up 8 bases; unmatched junction bases: 5. From germline, CDR1 is MNHEY and CDR2 SMNVEV (reference sequence). Sequencing used CD4+ or CD8+ T cells sorted from blood, obtained in a trial of the OX40 agonist ivuxolimab. The receptor was isolated from an adult with an advanced solid tumor such as melanoma, head and neck, liver or kidney cancer. The chain uses TRBV27 and TRBJ1-4; TRBD1 aligns across 12 bases. The CDR3 coding sequence is TGTGCCAGCAGTTCCCTAGGGACAGGGGGCGAAAAACTGTTTTTT. Amino acid sequence: CASSSLGTGGEKLFF.